This paragraph covers one TCR beta chain sequence. The V gene end was trimmed by 4 bases and the J gene end by 5 bases; junction bases not matched to a gene: 10. The germline CDR1 and CDR2 sequences are GTSNPN and SVGIG (reference sequence). The CDR3 has 15 residues. Repertoires were generated with immunoSEQ multiplex PCR, while TCRdb's copy carries only in-frame clones and drops some. The sample has some 200,000 clones, about 79% seen once. The entry originates in a study of blood T cell repertoires in COVID-19. The chain links TRBV30 to TRBJ2-2; 7 nucleotides align to TRBD1. Sequencing was performed on peripheral blood. This sequence originates from a human donor in a cohort sampled during active COVID-19. The CDR3 region is CAWTRQGGVTGELFF. DNA for the CDR3: TGTGCCTGGACCCGACAGGGTGGGGTTACCGGGGAGCTGTTTTTT.